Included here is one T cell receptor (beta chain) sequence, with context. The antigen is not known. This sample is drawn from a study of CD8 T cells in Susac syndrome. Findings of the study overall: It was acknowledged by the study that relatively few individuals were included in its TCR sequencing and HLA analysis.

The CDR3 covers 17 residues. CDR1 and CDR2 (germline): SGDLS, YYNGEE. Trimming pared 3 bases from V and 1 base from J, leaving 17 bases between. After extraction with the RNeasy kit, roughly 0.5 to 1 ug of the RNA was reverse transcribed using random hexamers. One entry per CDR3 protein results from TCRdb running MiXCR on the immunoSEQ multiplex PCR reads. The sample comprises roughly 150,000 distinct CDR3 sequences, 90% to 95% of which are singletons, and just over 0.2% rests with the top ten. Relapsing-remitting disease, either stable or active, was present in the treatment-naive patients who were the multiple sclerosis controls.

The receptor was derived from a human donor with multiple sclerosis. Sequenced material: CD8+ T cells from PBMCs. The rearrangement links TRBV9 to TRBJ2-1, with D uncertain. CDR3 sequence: CASSGPIDGSSYNEQFF. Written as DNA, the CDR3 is TGTGCCAGCAGCGGGCCCATAGATGGCTCATCCTACAATGAGCAGTTCTTC.